This passage covers 27 T cell receptor beta chains from one sample sequenced in a study of response to subunit inactivated influenza vaccine. Using its own MiXCR run on the RT-PCR reads, TCRdb lists one record per CDR3 protein. Here the sample spans roughly 520,000 distinct CDR3 sequences, about 25% being singletons. Source: CD4+ T cells sorted from PBMCs, taken 5 days after vaccination. The receptors were sampled from a man aged 45 to 65 who received an inactivated influenza vaccine.

The chain is built from TRBV4-2 and TRBJ1-5; D call uncertain. The V and J ends lost 1 base and 7 bases respectively, with 11 bases between them. This CDR3 spans 14 amino acids. Germline V gene sequence: CDR1 LGHNA, CDR2 YNFKEQ. CDR3 sequence (DNA): TGTGCCAGCAGCCAAGGAGGGTCCCGGCAGCCCCAGCATTTT. Translation: CASSQGGSRQPQHF.

The chain combines TRBV20-1 with TRBJ2-7; 8 nucleotides line up with TRBD1. The trim removed 4 bases at V and 3 bases at J, leaving 5 bases unmatched. In germline, CDR1 is DFQATT, CDR2 SNEGSKA (reference sequence). The CDR3 spans 13 residues. The CDR3 DNA is TGCAGTGCTAAGCGGACAGGGTACTACGAGCAGTACTTC. Protein sequence: CSAKRTGYYEQYF.

V is TRBV20-1 and J is TRBJ2-2, with 7 bases lining up with TRBD1. The CDR3 loop spans 14 amino acids. The J segment lost 2 bases and the V segment lost 4 bases, leaving 4 bases of the junction unmatched. The germline V gene has CDR1 DFQATT and CDR2 SNEGSKA (reference sequence). The CDR3 nucleotides read TGCAGTGCTAAGGGGACAGAAAACACCGGGGAGCTGTTTTTT. It yields the protein CSAKGTENTGELFF.

A few counts support this clonotype. This rearrangement joins TRBV14 to TRBJ2-1, with 12 bases matching TRBD1. The germline CDR1 and CDR2 sequences are SGHDN and FVKESK. V lost 4 bases to trimming and J lost 10 bases; unmatched junction nucleotides: 5. CDR3 length: 14 residues. The CDR3 DNA is TGTGCCAGCAGCCGGGACAGGGGGCAGAAAGAGCAGTTCTTC. It specifies CASSRDRGQKEQFF.

This clonotype has a handful of counts. The chain couples TRBV10-3 to TRBJ2-1; 8 bases map to TRBD2. The CDR3 sequence is 16 residues long. Germline CDR1 is ENHRY and CDR2 is SYGVKD. The trim removed 2 bases at V and 9 bases at J, leaving 12 bases unmatched. The DNA for the CDR3 is TGTGCCATCAGTGAGGCTCCCGGGGGGGCCGGGGGTGAGCAGTTCTTC. Protein: CAISEAPGGAGGEQFF.

This clonotype was counted a few times. J is TRBJ2-5 and V is TRBV30, with 9 bases lining up with TRBD2. CDR3 length: 15 amino acids. Losses at the gene ends were 3 bases for V and 4 bases for J; bases not matched to a gene: 9. CDR1 is GTSNPN, CDR2 SVGIG, per germline (reference sequence). CDR3 nucleotide sequence: TGTGCCTGGAGAAAGGGCCTAGCGGGAAGAGAGACCCAGTACTTC. This codes for CAWRKGLAGRETQYF.

Here the CDR3 reads CASSLKGGNEQYF. The CDR3 nucleotides are TGTGCCAGCAGTTTAAAGGGAGGGAACGAGCAGTACTTC. The rearrangement joins TRBV12-3 or TRBV12-4 to TRBJ2-7, with 7 bases that match TRBD2. The CDR3 is made up of 13 amino acids. Trimming at V came to 2 bases and at J to 5 bases, leaving 3 bases not matched to a gene.

The V call is TRBV5-4, the J call TRBJ2-7; 7 positions agree with TRBD1. There are 14 residues in the CDR3. CDR1 SGHNT and CDR2 YYREEE come from the germline V gene (reference sequence). V lost 0 bases and J lost 6; bases outside the gene matches: 6. The DNA for the CDR3 is TGTGCCAGCAGCTTGGACCCCAGGGGGAGCGAGCAGTACTTC. It translates to CASSLDPRGSEQYF.

The gene calls are TRBV6-2 or TRBV6-3 and TRBJ2-3; TRBD2 matches at 10 bases. V dropped 4 bases and J dropped 6; count of bases not matched to a gene: 7. CDR1 is MNHEY and CDR2 is SVGEGT in the germline V gene. The CDR3 covers 15 residues. CDR3 residues: CASSFGTSASDTQYF. The DNA for the CDR3 is TGTGCCAGCAGTTTCGGGACTAGCGCTTCCGATACGCAGTATTTT.

The chain combines TRBV20-1 with TRBJ2-1; 9 bases are shared with TRBD2. Germline V gene sequence: CDR1 DFQATT, CDR2 SNEGSKA (reference sequence). The CDR3 has 14 residues. The ends lost 1 base at V and 7 bases at J; junction bases unmatched: 5. This CDR3 is CSARASSGVNEQFF. CDR3 sequence (DNA): TGCAGTGCTAGAGCGTCTAGCGGGGTTAATGAGCAGTTCTTC.

The chain recombines TRBV6-1 with TRBJ1-3; D gene unclear. Trimming took 6 bases from V and 0 from J, leaving 15 bases between them. This CDR3 has 16 residues. The germline V gene encodes CDR1 MNHNS and CDR2 SASEGT. CDR3 in amino acids: CASSLRPEYSGNTIYF. The CDR3, as DNA: TGTGCCAGCAGCCTACGCCCCGAATACTCTGGAAACACCATATATTTT.

This clonotype occurred a few times. The chain has TRBV29-1 and TRBJ1-4; D uncertain. The CDR3 spans 14 residues. V shed 7 bases and J shed 5 bases, with 17 bases lying between them. Germline V gene lookup returns CDR1 SQVTM and CDR2 ANQGSEA. CDR3 sequence reads: CSAQRPTQNEKLFF. The CDR3 coding sequence is TGCAGCGCCCAAAGGCCAACCCAGAATGAAAAACTGTTTTTT.

The CDR3 DNA reads as TGTGCCAGCAGGCCGGGAGGACAGAACACCGGGGAGCTGTTTTTT. Amino acid sequence: CASRPGGQNTGELFF. The gene calls are TRBV11-2 and TRBJ2-2; 7 nucleotides agree with TRBD2. CDR3 length: 15 residues. J was trimmed by 1 base and V by 6 bases; bases with no gene match: 5. Germline CDR1 is SGHAT and CDR2 is FQNNGV.

The chain has TRBV12-3 or TRBV12-4 and TRBJ2-1; D ambiguous. V was shortened by 8 bases and J by 9 bases, with 17 bases between the two germline ends. The CDR3 extends over 13 amino acids. CDR3: CASALRSLGEQFF. The DNA of the CDR3 is TGTGCCAGCGCTCTTCGCTCCTTAGGTGAGCAGTTCTTC.

The V and J genes are TRBV29-1 and TRBJ2-3; no definite D call. V lost 1 base, J lost 0 bases, and 8 bases lay in between. This CDR3 has 14 amino acids. Per germline, CDR1 SQVTM and CDR2 ANQGSEA. The CDR3 coding sequence is TGCAGCGTTGAAGTCGCTAGGAGCACAGATACGCAGTATTTT. This sequence encodes CSVEVARSTDTQYF.

There are a few counts of this clonotype. This chain links TRBV10-3 with TRBJ2-3; 8 bases match TRBD1. The length of the CDR3 is 15 residues. From germline, CDR1 is ENHRY and CDR2 SYGVKD. Trimming took 4 bases from V and 8 from J; bases not matched to a gene: 11. The CDR3 sequence: CAISALGQGGVTQYF. The CDR3 DNA is TGTGCCATCAGTGCCCTAGGACAGGGTGGAGTTACGCAGTATTTT.

The genes are TRBV4-1 and TRBJ2-1; the D is unclear. The CDR3 covers 14 residues. Trimming cost V 5 bases and J 13 bases, with 21 bases left between them. Germline CDR1 reads MGHRA; CDR2 reads YSYEKL. The DNA for the CDR3 is TGCGCCAGCAGCTACCCTCAGTCCGGCCCGGGTCAGTTCTTC. This encodes CASSYPQSGPGQFF.

V gene TRBV6-2 or TRBV6-3 combines with J gene TRBJ2-6; tentative D call: TRBD1 (6 bases). Germline V gives CDR1 MNHEY, CDR2 SVGEGT. With 6 bases removed from V and 2 bases from J, the gap between germline ends came to 11 bases. The CDR3 spans 15 residues. CDR3: CASRSRGTGANVLTF. CDR3 bases: TGTGCCAGCAGAAGCAGGGGTACTGGGGCCAACGTCCTGACTTTC.

In its sample, this clonotype was seen once. J is TRBJ2-3 and V is TRBV20-1, with 9 positions matching TRBD2. The V gene end was trimmed by 2 bases and the J gene end by 3 bases; junction bases not matched to a gene: 6. This CDR3 region has 15 residues. The germline CDR1 and CDR2 sequences are DFQATT and SNEGSKA (reference sequence). The CDR3 reads CSARMFLAGTDTQYF. The DNA of the CDR3 is TGCAGTGCTAGAATGTTCCTAGCGGGAACAGATACGCAGTATTTT.

A few counts support this clonotype. The chain recombines TRBV5-1 with TRBJ2-3; D uncertain. In germline, CDR1 is SGHRS, CDR2 YFSETQ. V was clipped by 1 base and J by 0 bases, with 12 bases between them. CDR3 length equals 16 residues. The CDR3: CASSLMVRSSTDTQYF. The CDR3 DNA follows: TGCGCCAGCAGCTTGATGGTCAGGTCTAGCACAGATACGCAGTATTTT.

This clonotype was detected only a few times. The V and J genes are TRBV7-9 and TRBJ2-6, with D uncertain. Trimming took 6 bases from V and 0 from J, leaving 3 bases between them. Germline V gene sequence: CDR1 SEHNR, CDR2 FQNEAQ (reference sequence). CDR3 size: 13 residues. CDR3 coding DNA: TGTGCCAGCAGTATCTCTGGGGCCAACGTCCTGACTTTC. Translating it yields CASSISGANVLTF.

J is TRBJ1-4 and V is TRBV5-1; tentatively, D is TRBD1 (5 bases). CDR1 and CDR2 from the germline V gene are SGHRS and YFSETQ. V lost 1 base and J 8 bases, leaving 12 bases between the germline ends. The CDR3 is 14 amino acids. DNA for the CDR3: TGCGCCAGCAGCTTGATGGGGACGGGCGAAAAACTGTTTTTT. It translates to CASSLMGTGEKLFF.

This chain connects TRBV5-6 to TRBJ1-1, with D tentatively TRBD1 (5 bases). Trimming cost V 3 bases and J 0 bases, with 12 bases left between them. The CDR3 loop spans 15 amino acids. Germline V gives CDR1 SGHDT, CDR2 YYEEEE. CDR3 sequence: CASSWGRLMNTEAFF. The CDR3 DNA follows: TGTGCCAGCAGCTGGGGACGTCTGATGAACACTGAAGCTTTCTTT.

This clonotype was seen a few times. The chain couples TRBV20-1 to TRBJ2-1, with unresolved D. In germline, CDR1 is DFQATT, CDR2 SNEGSKA (reference sequence). V lost 0 bases to trimming and J lost 7 bases, with 19 bases between them. CDR3 length: 16 residues. The CDR3 sequence: CSARESRIPGRNEQFF. CDR3 sequence (DNA): TGCAGTGCTAGAGAATCCCGGATACCGGGCAGGAATGAGCAGTTCTTC.

This clonotype was detected a few times. The chain uses TRBV6-5 and TRBJ2-5, with 8 bases matching TRBD1. The CDR3 covers 15 residues. J was trimmed by 5 bases and V by 4 bases; bases with no gene match: 9. Germline lookup yields CDR1 MNHEY and CDR2 SVGAGI. The CDR3 region has the DNA TGTGCCAGCAGTTGGCAGGGGGCGCGGGATGAGACCCAGTACTTC. Encoded protein: CASSWQGARDETQYF.

The chain joins TRBV7-3 to TRBJ2-1, with D possibly being TRBD1 (6 bases). The germline CDR1 and CDR2 sequences are SGHTA and FQGTGA. V lost 5 bases and J lost 7, with 12 bases in between. This CDR3 contains 13 residues. As DNA, the CDR3 is TGTGCCAGCAGCGTAAGGACAGCTAATGAGCAGTTCTTC. This sequence encodes CASSVRTANEQFF.

In its sample, this clonotype was seen many times. The chain recombines TRBV20-1 with TRBJ2-1; TRBD1 aligns across 7 bases. V shed 2 bases, J shed 6 bases, and the junction held 10 bases outside the gene matches. In germline, CDR1 is DFQATT, CDR2 SNEGSKA (reference sequence). The CDR3 length is 15 residues. As DNA, the CDR3 is TGCAGTGCTAGAAATCCCTCGGGACAGCTCAATGAGCAGTTCTTC. Protein: CSARNPSGQLNEQFF.